These 11 T cell receptor beta chains came from one sample sequenced in a study of blood T cell repertoires in COVID-19. Libraries were prepared by immunoSEQ multiplex PCR; TCRdb keeps only in-frame clonotypes and omits some of them. The sample carries roughly 100,000 clones, approximately 84% recorded once. Sequencing used peripheral blood. These TCRs come from a man aged 60-69 years with acute or convalescent COVID-19.

The chain joins TRBV19 to TRBJ2-7, with 11 bases matching TRBD2. Trimming removed 4 bases from V and 3 bases from J; junction bases left unmatched: 8. The length of the CDR3 is 16 residues. Per the germline V gene, CDR1 is LNHDA and CDR2 is SQIVND (reference sequence). The CDR3 DNA reads TGTGCCAGTAGTACAATTAGCGGGAGGGGATACTACGAGCAGTACTTC. Translated, it gives CASSTISGRGYYEQYF.

The chain's CDR3 is CASSPAGGPLDEQFF. Here the CDR3 DNA reads TGTGCCAGCAGCCCGGCGGGAGGGCCGTTAGATGAGCAGTTCTTC. The gene calls are TRBV7-9 and TRBJ2-1, with 9 positions matching TRBD2. Germline V gene data show CDR1 as SEHNR and CDR2 as FQNEAQ (reference sequence). The CDR3 contains 15 residues. The trim removed 5 bases at V and 8 bases at J, leaving 10 bases unmatched.

J is TRBJ2-1 and V is TRBV4-3; 11 bases are a match to TRBD2. Trimming removed 7 bases from V and 7 bases from J; junction bases left unmatched: 6. CDR3 size: 14 residues. Germline values: CDR1 LGHNA, CDR2 YSLEER. The CDR3 sequence is CASTRTSGPNEQFF. The CDR3 nucleotides read TGCGCCAGCACCAGGACTAGCGGGCCGAATGAGCAGTTCTTC.

J is TRBJ1-3 and V is TRBV10-3; 8 nucleotides agree with TRBD1. The CDR3 extends over 15 amino acids. The V segment lost 3 bases and the J segment 2 bases; nucleotides outside the gene matches: 3. Germline CDR1 and CDR2: ENHRY and SYGVKD. The CDR3 here is CAISEQGGPGNTIYF. In DNA form, the CDR3 reads TGTGCCATCAGTGAACAGGGGGGTCCTGGAAACACCATATATTTT.

This chain links TRBV6-2 or TRBV6-3 with TRBJ1-2; D is possibly TRBD1 (6 bases). V shed 6 bases and J shed 8 bases, with 16 bases lying between them. Germline lookup yields CDR1 MNHEY and CDR2 SVGEGT. CDR3 length: 13 amino acids. CDR3 DNA: TGTGCCAGCAGCCTCGACAGGAGACGCGGCTACACCTTC. Translating gives CASSLDRRRGYTF.

The V and J genes are TRBV5-4 and TRBJ2-2, with 9 bases aligning to TRBD2. The CDR3 has 18 amino acids. CDR1 and CDR2 (germline): SGHNT, YYREEE (reference sequence). V was clipped by 4 bases and J by 0 bases; unmatched bases: 10. The CDR3 DNA is TGTGCCAGCAGCGCTAGCGGGAACGATCTCGCGAACACCGGGGAGCTGTTTTTT. Protein product: CASSASGNDLANTGELFF.

The V call is TRBV28, the J call TRBJ1-1; D is possibly TRBD1 (5 bases). The ends were cut back, 4 bases at V and 1 base at J, with 10 bases in the middle. CDR3 length: 14 residues. CDR1 MDHEN and CDR2 SYDVKM come from the germline V gene. The CDR3 bases are TGTGCCAGCAGTTCGATTCAGGGGAACACTGAAGCTTTCTTT. This translates into CASSSIQGNTEAFF. The whole variable domain, filled in from reference TRBV28 and TRBJ1-1, reads DVKVTQSSRYLVKRTGEKVFLECVQDMDHENMFWYRQDPGLGLRLIYFSYDVKMKEKGDIPEGYSVSREKKERFSLILESASTNQTSMYLCASSSIQGNTEAFFGQGTRLTVV.

This clone was seen more than once but under ten times. The rearrangement joins TRBV5-6 to TRBJ1-2; D is ambiguous. Germline V gene lookup returns CDR1 SGHDT and CDR2 YYEEEE. The CDR3 consists of 11 residues. Between the trimmed V and J ends, which lost 4 bases and 9 bases, there was a span of 10 bases. CDR3 nucleotide sequence: TGTGCCAGCAGCCTTCGGGGTCGCTACACCTTC. Translated, it gives CASSLRGRYTF.

V and J are TRBV30 and TRBJ1-1; D is unresolved. Germline CDR1 reads GTSNPN; CDR2 reads SVGIG (reference sequence). CDR3 length equals 13 residues. V was trimmed by 3 bases and J by 1 base, leaving 9 bases between them. This CDR3 is CAWSGGGNTEAFF. The CDR3 region has the DNA TGTGCCTGGAGCGGCGGAGGGAACACTGAAGCTTTCTTT.

This chain links TRBV7-2 with TRBJ2-3; D perhaps matches TRBD2 (5 bases). With 4 bases removed from V and 4 bases from J, the gap between germline ends came to 24 bases. Germline V gene data show CDR1 as SGHTA and CDR2 as FQGNSA. CDR3 length: 18 residues. The CDR3 bases are TGTGCCAGCAGCTCTTATCAGACATCCCCGAGGGTGGCAGATACGCAGTATTTT. This encodes CASSSYQTSPRVADTQYF.

The rearrangement joins TRBV2 to TRBJ1-1; TRBD1 matches 7 bases. The CDR3 sequence is 12 residues long. Per germline, CDR1 SNHLY and CDR2 FYNNEI. J was trimmed by 11 bases and V by 4 bases; bases with no gene match: 7. Written as DNA, the CDR3 is TGTGCCAGCAGTGTCAACAGGGGCCACGCTTTCTTT. This gives the protein CASSVNRGHAFF.